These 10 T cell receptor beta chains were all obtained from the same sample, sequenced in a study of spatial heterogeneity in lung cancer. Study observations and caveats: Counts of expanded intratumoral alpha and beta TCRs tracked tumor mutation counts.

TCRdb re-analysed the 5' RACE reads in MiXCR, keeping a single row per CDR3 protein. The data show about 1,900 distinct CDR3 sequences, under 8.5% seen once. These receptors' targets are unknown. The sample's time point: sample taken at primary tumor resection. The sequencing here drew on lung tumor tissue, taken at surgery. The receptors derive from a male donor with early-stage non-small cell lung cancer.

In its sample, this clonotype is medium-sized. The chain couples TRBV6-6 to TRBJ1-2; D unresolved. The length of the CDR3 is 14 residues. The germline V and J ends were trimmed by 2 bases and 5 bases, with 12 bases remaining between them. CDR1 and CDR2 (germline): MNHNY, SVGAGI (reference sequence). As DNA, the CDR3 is TGTGCCAGCAGTTACAGCGGGGTAGGGTATGGCTACACCTTC. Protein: CASSYSGVGYGYTF.

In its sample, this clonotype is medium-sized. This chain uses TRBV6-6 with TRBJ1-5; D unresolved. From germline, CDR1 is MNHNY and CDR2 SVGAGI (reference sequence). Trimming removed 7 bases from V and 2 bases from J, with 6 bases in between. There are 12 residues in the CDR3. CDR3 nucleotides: TGTGCCAGCAAGGGCGGCAATCAGCCCCAGCATTTT. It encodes CASKGGNQPQHF.

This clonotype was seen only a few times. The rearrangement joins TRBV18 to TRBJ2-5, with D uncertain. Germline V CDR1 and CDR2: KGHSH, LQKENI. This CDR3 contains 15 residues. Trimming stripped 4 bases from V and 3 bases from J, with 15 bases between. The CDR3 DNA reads TGTGCCAGCTCACATTTGGAGAATCCGGAAGAGACCCAGTACTTC. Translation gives CASSHLENPEETQYF.

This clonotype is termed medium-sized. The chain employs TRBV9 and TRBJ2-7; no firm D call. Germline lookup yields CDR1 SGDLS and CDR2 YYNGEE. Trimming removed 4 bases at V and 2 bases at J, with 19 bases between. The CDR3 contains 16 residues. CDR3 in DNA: TGTGCCAGCAGCCCCAGTAGGAAGACTTTTCCCTACGAGCAGTACTTC. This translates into CASSPSRKTFPYEQYF.

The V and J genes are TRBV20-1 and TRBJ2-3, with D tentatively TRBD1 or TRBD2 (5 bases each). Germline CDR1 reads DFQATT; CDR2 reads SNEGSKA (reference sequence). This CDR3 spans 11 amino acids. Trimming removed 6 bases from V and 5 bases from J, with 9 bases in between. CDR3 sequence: CSAERGDTQYF. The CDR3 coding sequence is TGCAGTGCCGAGAGGGGAGATACGCAGTATTTT.

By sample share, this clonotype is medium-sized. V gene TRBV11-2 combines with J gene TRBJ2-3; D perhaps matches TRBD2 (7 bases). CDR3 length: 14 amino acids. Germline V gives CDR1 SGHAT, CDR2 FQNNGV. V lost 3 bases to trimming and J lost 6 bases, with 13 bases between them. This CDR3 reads CASSLGGARDTQYF. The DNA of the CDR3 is TGTGCCAGCAGCTTGGGGGGGGCAAGGGATACGCAGTATTTT.

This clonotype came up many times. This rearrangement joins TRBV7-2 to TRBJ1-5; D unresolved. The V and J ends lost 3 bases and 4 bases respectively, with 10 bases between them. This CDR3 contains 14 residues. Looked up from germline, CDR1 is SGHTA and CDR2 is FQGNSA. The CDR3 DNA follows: TGTGCCAGCAGCTTCAGGTTGAAGAATCAGCCCCAGCATTTT. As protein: CASSFRLKNQPQHF.

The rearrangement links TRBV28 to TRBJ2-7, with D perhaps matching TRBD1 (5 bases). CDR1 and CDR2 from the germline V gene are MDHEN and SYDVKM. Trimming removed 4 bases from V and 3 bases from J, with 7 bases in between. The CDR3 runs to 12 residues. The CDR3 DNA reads TGTGCCAGCAGTTCTGACAGCTACGAGCAGTACTTC. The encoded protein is CASSSDSYEQYF.

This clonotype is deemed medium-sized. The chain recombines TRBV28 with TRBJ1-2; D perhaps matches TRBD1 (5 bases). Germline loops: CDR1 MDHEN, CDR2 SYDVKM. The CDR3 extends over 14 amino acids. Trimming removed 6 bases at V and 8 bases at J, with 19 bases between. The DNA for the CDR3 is TGTGCCAGCAGCTTCGGCAGGGAGGGCGGAGGCTACACCTTC. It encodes CASSFGREGGGYTF.

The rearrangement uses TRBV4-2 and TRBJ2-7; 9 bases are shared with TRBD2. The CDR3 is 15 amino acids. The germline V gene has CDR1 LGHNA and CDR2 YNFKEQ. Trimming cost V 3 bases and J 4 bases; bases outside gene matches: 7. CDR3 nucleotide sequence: TGTGCCAGCAGCCAGAGCGGGGGGCCTCAGTACGAGCAGTACTTC. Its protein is CASSQSGGPQYEQYF.